The table lists the clone carrying this T cell receptor beta chain with many counts. What it binds is not known. These data are taken from a study of human T cells and chemical hapten exposure. Findings of the study overall: After DPC sensitization, TCRs above 1 in 1000 frequency showed no change.

As the library was built, unique molecular identifiers were attached to individual cDNA molecules. One entry per CDR3 protein results from TCRdb running MiXCR on the RACE reads. The sample lists some 90,000 distinct CDR3 sequences, approximately 10% occurring once. CDR1 is MNHEY, CDR2 SVGEGT, per germline. With V trimmed by 10 bases and J by 7 bases, 17 bases remained unmatched. This CDR3 spans 15 amino acids. Regarding time point: patch test 2, 6 weeks after DPC sensitization. Noted treatment: therapeutic diphenylcyclopropenone sensitization with weekly scalp DPC. This chain connects TRBV6-2 or TRBV6-3 to TRBJ1-2; 8 bases agree with TRBD1. The sample here was whole blood, taken in connection with sensitization to the hapten diphenylcyclopropenone (DPC). This sequence originates from a woman between 35 and 50 years old with alopecia areata. Some clones in this sample may be carry-over from other donors' samples. CDR3 DNA sequence: TGTGCCACAGTTAAATCAGGGGGCGAAGTATCTGGCTACACCTTC. This translates into CATVKSGGEVSGYTF.